A selection of T cell receptor beta chains follows, all from one sample in a study of cytomegalovirus exposure and HLA in healthy donors. Sequencing was performed with immunoSEQ multiplex PCR; in TCRdb, only in-frame clones are kept and a portion is missing. The repertoire includes roughly 71,000 clones, 62% of them detected once, and 2.5% to 3% sits in the top ten. The sequencing input was PBMCs. These receptors were taken from a man aged 25 to 40 in good health and CMV-seronegative. Each CDR3 is given with its conserved first and last residue. The order of the fields is CDR3 length, J gene, V gene, clone size, D gene, CDR3 protein, CDR3 DNA. The D gene is left open where the match is weak. Expanded clones are given a class, and other clones once, few, many or no size at all.

17 | TRBJ2-5 | TRBV5-1 | . | TRBD2 | CASSRGTSGGVYETQYF | TGCGCCAGCAGCCGCGGGACTAGCGGGGGGGTGTATGAGACCCAGTACTTC
14 | TRBJ2-2 | TRBV7-9 | . | . | CASRTGAGTGELFF | TGTGCCAGCAGAACAGGGGCGGGAACCGGGGAGCTGTTTTTT
12 | TRBJ1-1 | TRBV29-1 | . | TRBD1 | CSAKTGVTEAFF | TGCAGCGCCAAGACAGGGGTCACTGAAGCTTTCTTT
15 | TRBJ2-3 | TRBV4-1 | . | . | CASSQDRGDRGTQYF | TGCGCCAGCAGCCAAGATCGCGGGGACCGGGGTACGCAGTATTTT
16 | TRBJ1-1 | TRBV6-4 | . | . | CASKSDSWNRNTEAFF | TGTGCCAGCAAATCGGACAGTTGGAATAGAAACACTGAAGCTTTCTTT
17 | TRBJ1-1 | TRBV4-2 | few | TRBD1 | CASSQRRWDSSATEAFF | TGTGCCAGCAGCCAAAGGCGGTGGGACAGCTCAGCCACTGAAGCTTTCTTT
16 | TRBJ1-6 | TRBV7-8 | . | . | CASSLGGESYNSPLHF | TGTGCCAGCAGCTTAGGGGGCGAATCCTATAATTCACCCCTCCACTTT
15 | TRBJ2-7 | TRBV6-5 | . | TRBD1 | CASGSLPGGVYEQYF | TGTGCCAGCGGGTCCTTGCCAGGGGGCGTTTACGAGCAGTACTTC
14 | TRBJ2-3 | TRBV7-7 | . | TRBD2 | CASSLAGEGSTQYF | TGTGCCAGCAGCTTAGCGGGGGAGGGTAGTACGCAGTATTTT
14 | TRBJ2-7 | TRBV25-1 | once | TRBD1 | CASSGGTGIDEQYF | TGTGCCAGCAGTGGGGGGACAGGGATCGACGAGCAGTACTTC
12 | TRBJ1-5 | TRBV30 | few | . | CAWDPGNQPQHF | TGTGCCTGGGATCCAGGTAATCAGCCCCAGCATTTT
12 | TRBJ2-7 | TRBV5-4 | . | . | CASSLVQDEQYF | TGTGCCAGCAGCTTGGTGCAGGACGAGCAGTACTTC
11 | TRBJ2-7 | TRBV29-1 | . | . | CSVESQYEQYF | TGCAGCGTTGAAAGCCAATACGAGCAGTACTTC
15 | TRBJ2-3 | TRBV7-7 | . | . | CASSLRADSTDTQYF | TGTGCCAGCAGCTTACGAGCGGATAGCACAGATACGCAGTATTTT
14 | TRBJ1-5 | TRBV7-9 | . | TRBD1 | CASSGGGSNQPQHF | TGTGCCAGCAGCGGAGGGGGCAGCAATCAGCCCCAGCATTTT
15 | TRBJ1-2 | TRBV18 | once | . | CASSPPESRVYGYTF | TGTGCCAGCTCACCACCGGAGTCCAGGGTCTATGGCTACACCTTC
13 | TRBJ1-1 | TRBV29-1 | . | . | CSVEGVPNTEAFF | TGCAGCGTTGAGGGCGTCCCGAACACTGAAGCTTTCTTT
19 | TRBJ1-3 | TRBV5-1 | few | TRBD1 | CASRGGPGGTPTSGNTIYF | TGCGCCAGCAGGGGTGGGCCAGGGGGAACCCCCACCTCTGGAAACACCATATATTTT
14 | TRBJ2-1 | TRBV6-5 | . | . | CASKREGGDNEQFF | TGTGCCAGTAAACGGGAAGGGGGGGACAATGAGCAGTTCTTC
15 | TRBJ2-3 | TRBV7-9 | . | . | CASSYTGTLTDTQYF | TGTGCCAGCAGCTATACGGGAACCCTTACAGATACGCAGTATTTT
14 | TRBJ2-5 | TRBV30 | . | . | CAWSGTPGGETQYF | TGTGCCTGGAGTGGCACACCTGGAGGAGAGACCCAGTACTTC
14 | TRBJ2-7 | TRBV10-1 | . | TRBD1 | CASSGQGSSYEQYF | TGCGCCAGCAGTGGACAGGGATCCTCCTACGAGCAGTACTTC
12 | TRBJ2-2 | TRBV7-2 | . | . | CASSPNTGELFF | TGTGCCAGCAGCCCTAACACCGGGGAGCTGTTTTTT
16 | TRBJ2-5 | TRBV14 | . | . | CASSQDIAGPQETQYF | TGTGCCAGCAGCCAAGATATAGCAGGGCCCCAAGAGACCCAGTACTTC
15 | TRBJ2-1 | TRBV5-1 | few | . | CASAPARSRDNEQFF | TGCGCCAGCGCCCCAGCGCGGTCGAGGGACAATGAGCAGTTCTTC
11 | TRBJ2-7 | TRBV5-6 | once | . | CASSLTAEQYF | TGTGCCAGCAGCCTGACAGCGGAGCAGTACTTC
14 | TRBJ2-7 | TRBV5-6 | . | TRBD2 | CASSRRGGHDEQYF | TGTGCCAGCAGCCGGCGGGGGGGCCACGACGAGCAGTACTTC
16 | TRBJ2-3 | TRBV5-4 | . | TRBD2 | CASSFSGVGPTDTQYF | TGTGCCAGCAGCTTTAGCGGGGTGGGCCCCACAGATACGCAGTATTTT
15 | TRBJ1-3 | TRBV4-2 | . | . | CASSQDRTAVNTIYF | TGTGCCAGCAGCCAAGATAGGACAGCCGTTAACACCATATATTTT
15 | TRBJ2-5 | TRBV6-5 | . | TRBD1 | CASSYWGQTQETQYF | TGTGCCAGCAGTTACTGGGGACAGACACAAGAGACCCAGTACTTC
14 | TRBJ1-5 | TRBV27 | . | . | CASSLQGEDQPQHF | TGTGCCAGCAGTCTACAGGGTGAGGACCAGCCCCAGCATTTT
13 | TRBJ2-7 | TRBV5-1 | . | . | CASSFGGPYEQYF | TGCGCCAGCAGCTTCGGGGGGCCCTACGAGCAGTACTTC
15 | TRBJ2-1 | TRBV6-1 | . | TRBD1 | CASSEWVTGNNEQFF | TGTGCCAGCAGTGAATGGGTGACAGGGAACAATGAGCAGTTCTTC
16 | TRBJ2-5 | TRBV7-2 | . | TRBD2 | CASSSPGLVIQETQYF | TGTGCCAGCAGCTCTCCGGGACTAGTTATCCAAGAGACCCAGTACTTC
15 | TRBJ2-5 | TRBV7-9 | . | . | CASSLLNSFGQTQYF | TGTGCCAGCAGCTTACTAAACAGTTTCGGCCAGACCCAGTACTTC
15 | TRBJ1-4 | TRBV6-5 | . | . | CASSPEGETNEKLFF | TGTGCCAGCAGCCCCGAGGGGGAAACTAATGAAAAACTGTTTTTT
13 | TRBJ2-3 | TRBV2 | . | . | CASRKDQADTQYF | TGTGCCAGCAGGAAGGATCAGGCAGATACGCAGTATTTT
13 | TRBJ1-2 | TRBV6-5 | . | . | CASTGSGFYGYTF | TGTGCCAGCACTGGGAGCGGGTTCTATGGCTACACCTTC
16 | TRBJ2-3 | TRBV6-4 | . | TRBD1 | CASSVPTGASSDTQYF | TGTGCCAGCAGTGTTCCTACAGGGGCTAGTTCAGATACGCAGTATTTT
14 | TRBJ2-3 | TRBV10-3 | . | TRBD2 | CAISESYGEGTQYF | TGTGCCATCAGTGAGTCGTATGGGGAGGGTACGCAGTATTTT
14 | TRBJ2-7 | TRBV2 | . | . | CASRVTTTAYEQYF | TGTGCCAGCAGGGTGACTACGACCGCCTACGAGCAGTACTTC